These 30 T cell receptor beta chains came from one sample sequenced in a study of CD8+ T cells in alopecia areata. Treatment described: oral pan-JAK inhibitor, 5-10 mg twice daily. After isolation, RNA underwent reverse transcription to generate cDNA as the sequencing template. TCRdb's table, derived via immunoSEQ multiplex PCR, lists solely in-frame clones and lacks some. The data contain some 200,000 clones, 50% to 70% of them singletons. The source material was CD4+ T cells sorted from blood, sampled at week 4, from a patient treated with tofacitinib. Source of these receptors: a human donor with alopecia areata.

The rearrangement joins TRBV6-6 to TRBJ2-7; possibly TRBD1 for D (6 bases). CDR3 length equals 14 residues. The germline V gene encodes CDR1 MNHNY and CDR2 SVGAGI (reference sequence). Between the trimmed V and J ends, which lost 6 bases and 2 bases, there was a span of 14 bases. In DNA form, the CDR3 reads TGTGCCAGCAGCCTCATCAGGGGTCCCTACGAGCAGTACTTC. It translates to CASSLIRGPYEQYF.

J is TRBJ2-1 and V is TRBV11-3, with 9 nucleotides matching TRBD1. The CDR3 covers 15 residues. The junction had 6 bases not matched to a gene; V was cut back by 3 bases and J by 6 bases. Germline loops: CDR1 SGHNT, CDR2 YENEEA. In nucleotides, the CDR3 is TGTGCCAGCAGCTTTGGGACAGGGTCTTTCAATGAGCAGTTCTTC. Amino acids: CASSFGTGSFNEQFF.

This clone was detected once. The V gene is TRBV6-5, the J gene TRBJ1-5; tentative D call: TRBD1 (5 bases). The germline gives CDR1 MNHEY, CDR2 SVGAGI. The V end was cut by 6 bases, the J end by 7 bases, with 10 bases between. There are 12 residues in the CDR3. CDR3 residues: CASSGGVQPQHF. The CDR3 region has the DNA TGTGCCAGCAGCGGAGGGGTACAGCCCCAGCATTTT.

The V call is TRBV30, the J call TRBJ1-1; D remains ambiguous. Germline loops: CDR1 GTSNPN, CDR2 SVGIG (reference sequence). The CDR3 is 10 residues long. Trimming removed 7 bases at V and 10 bases at J, with 13 bases between. Written as DNA, the CDR3 is TGTGCCTCCCGGTACGAGGGAGCTTTCTTT. Translated: CASRYEGAFF.

The chain has TRBV5-6 and TRBJ1-5; TRBD1 is a possible D gene (5 bases). The length of the CDR3 is 16 residues. Germline V CDR1 and CDR2: SGHDT, YYEEEE. The V end was cut by 1 base, the J end by 5 bases, with 16 bases between. This CDR3 reads CASSLSSRGWYQPQHF. CDR3 DNA: TGTGCCAGCAGCTTGTCGTCAAGGGGTTGGTATCAGCCCCAGCATTTT. Based on the CDR3 plus reference TRBV5-6 and TRBJ1-5, the full variable domain is DAGVTQSPTHLIKTRGQQVTLRCSPKSGHDTVSWYQQALGQGPQFIFQYYEEEERQRGNFPDRFSGHQFPNYSSELNVNALLLGDSALYLCASSLSSRGWYQPQHFGDGTRLSIL.

This chain uses TRBV29-1 with TRBJ1-2; perhaps TRBD1 as D (5 bases). From germline, CDR1 is SQVTM and CDR2 ANQGSEA. The CDR3 has 12 amino acids. V was cut by 4 bases and J by 5 bases, with 11 bases left in between. The CDR3 region is CSVVQGDYGYTF. The CDR3 coding sequence is TGCAGCGTTGTGCAGGGTGATTATGGCTACACCTTC.

This clone was observed a handful of times. The chain carries TRBV2 and TRBJ2-4; D ambiguous. Germline assignment: CDR1 SNHLY and CDR2 FYNNEI. This CDR3 is 13 amino acids long. Trimming took off 1 base at V and 5 bases at J, with 6 bases between the two ends. In nucleotides, the CDR3 is TGTGCCAGCAGTGAAGACCGGGAAAACATTCAGTACTTC. Translating it yields CASSEDRENIQYF. The full variable domain, with the rest looked up from reference TRBV2 and TRBJ2-4, is EPEVTQTPSHQVTQMGQEVILRCVPISNHLYFYWYRQILGQKVEFLVSFYNNEISEKSEIFDDQFSVERPDGSNFTLKIRSTKLEDSAMYFCASSEDRENIQYFGAGTRLSVL.

The chain joins TRBV29-1 to TRBJ1-2, with D maybe TRBD1 (5 bases). Germline V lookup: CDR1 SQVTM, CDR2 ANQGSEA. V lost 4 bases and J 2 bases, leaving 17 bases between the germline ends. CDR3 length: 15 amino acids. The CDR3 spells CSVVQGGFGNYGYTF. The DNA for the CDR3 is TGCAGCGTTGTGCAGGGTGGGTTTGGGAACTATGGCTACACCTTC.

This chain joins TRBV30 and TRBJ2-7; TRBD1 aligns across 7 bases. The germline V gene encodes CDR1 GTSNPN and CDR2 SVGIG (reference sequence). The V gene end was trimmed by 4 bases and the J gene end by 8 bases; junction bases not matched to a gene: 11. The CDR3 totals 13 residues. CDR3 nucleotide sequence: TGTGCCTGGACCCCTGGACAGGTTTGGCAGCAGTACTTC. Its translation: CAWTPGQVWQQYF.

CDR3 DNA: TGCGCCAGCAGCTTGGCAAGGCGGGGGGAAGGAGATACGCAGTATTTT. Translating gives CASSLARRGEGDTQYF. V gene TRBV5-1 combines with J gene TRBJ2-3; 8 positions agree with TRBD2. After removal of 0 bases from V and 5 bases from J, the junction contained 8 bases not matched to a gene. Germline CDR1 SGHRS, CDR2 YFSETQ. CDR3 length equals 16 residues.

This clone was counted only a few times. The rearrangement links TRBV5-4 to TRBJ1-5; the match to TRBD1 covers 11 bases. The length of the CDR3 is 16 residues. V shed 2 bases, J shed 5 bases, and the junction held 6 bases outside the gene matches. In germline, CDR1 is SGHNT, CDR2 YYREEE (reference sequence). In DNA, the CDR3 is TGTGCCAGCAGCTTTTGGACAGGGGGCGAGGATCAGCCCCAGCATTTT. Translation: CASSFWTGGEDQPQHF.

This clone was seen only a few times. This sequence joins TRBV2 and TRBJ1-5; D unclear. The germline V and J ends were trimmed by 4 bases and 8 bases, with 15 bases remaining between them. CDR1 is SNHLY, CDR2 FYNNEI, per germline. CDR3 length: 14 amino acids. CDR3 in DNA: TGTGCCAGCAGTGGAGGCGTCGCCTCGGAGCCCCAGCATTTT. Its protein is CASSGGVASEPQHF.

The chain joins TRBV29-1 to TRBJ1-2, with unresolved D. The length of the CDR3 is 11 residues. Germline CDR1 reads SQVTM; CDR2 reads ANQGSEA. Trimming cost V 5 bases and J 5 bases, with 9 bases left between them. The CDR3 loop is CSVRVTYGYTF. CDR3 bases: TGCAGCGTTAGAGTTACATATGGCTACACCTTC.

As DNA, the CDR3 is TGTGCCAGCAGCTTCGGGACAGGAGAGACCCAGTACTTC. Protein product: CASSFGTGETQYF. J is TRBJ2-5 and V is TRBV5-6; 8 nucleotides align to TRBD1. After removal of 2 bases from V and 4 bases from J, the junction contained 1 base not matched to a gene. The CDR3 has 13 amino acids. Germline values: CDR1 SGHDT, CDR2 YYEEEE.

The chain carries TRBV30 and TRBJ2-1; 9 bases match TRBD2. Per germline, CDR1 GTSNPN and CDR2 SVGIG (reference sequence). V was pared by 4 bases and J by 7 bases, with 2 bases of the junction left unmatched. CDR3 length: 12 amino acids. CDR3 coding DNA: TGTGCCTGGACTAGCGGGGCGAATGAGCAGTTCTTC. This gives the protein CAWTSGANEQFF.

This clone was seen just once. J is TRBJ2-3 and V is TRBV7-2; possible D gene TRBD2, 7 bases. Germline CDR1 is SGHTA and CDR2 is FQGNSA. The CDR3 length is 15 residues. Trimming cost V 0 bases and J 4 bases, with 11 bases left between them. The CDR3 nucleotides read TGTGCCAGCAGCTTAGCGGGGGGGCGTTCAGATACGCAGTATTTT. Its protein product is CASSLAGGRSDTQYF.

The chain employs TRBV30 and TRBJ1-5; unclear D gene. Trimming took 2 bases from V and 4 from J, leaving 15 bases between them. Germline values: CDR1 GTSNPN, CDR2 SVGIG (reference sequence). This CDR3 spans 15 amino acids. The CDR3 reads CAWSSDSLANQPQHF. The CDR3 region has the DNA TGTGCCTGGAGTTCTGATTCCCTCGCTAATCAGCCCCAGCATTTT.

The V call is TRBV5-1, the J call TRBJ2-2; D might be TRBD1 (5 bases). The CDR3 contains 13 residues. The V and J ends lost 7 bases and 1 base respectively, with 8 bases between them. Germline CDR1 and CDR2: SGHRS and YFSETQ. CDR3 loop: CASVQGNTGELFF. The CDR3 bases are TGCGCCAGCGTCCAGGGGAACACCGGGGAGCTGTTTTTT. The whole variable domain, filled in from reference TRBV5-1 and TRBJ2-2, reads KAGVTQTPRYLIKTRGQQVTLSCSPISGHRSVSWYQQTPGQGLQFLFEYFSETQRNKGNFPGRFSGRQFSNSRSEMNVSTLELGDSALYLCASVQGNTGELFFGEGSRLTVL.

The chain uses TRBV4-3 and TRBJ2-1, with unresolved D. Per the germline V gene, CDR1 is LGHNA and CDR2 is YSLEER. The CDR3 loop spans 12 amino acids. V lost 9 bases to trimming and J lost 4 bases, with 10 bases between them. The chain's CDR3 is CASGIRYNEQFF. CDR3 DNA sequence: TGCGCCAGTGGTATTAGGTACAATGAGCAGTTCTTC.

This chain links TRBV30 with TRBJ1-2; D uncertain. The length of the CDR3 is 14 residues. V lost 2 bases to trimming and J lost 0 bases, with 10 bases between them. The germline V gene has CDR1 GTSNPN and CDR2 SVGIG (reference sequence). CDR3 bases: TGTGCCTGGAGTAGCAACTCGGCTAACTATGGCTACACCTTC. Its translation is CAWSSNSANYGYTF.

The chain carries TRBV30 and TRBJ1-1; D uncertain. V gave up 2 bases and J gave up 4 bases, with 5 bases separating them. The V gene's germline CDR1 is GTSNPN and CDR2 SVGIG (reference sequence). The CDR3 runs 11 residues. The chain's CDR3 is CAWSWATEAFF. As DNA, the CDR3 is TGTGCCTGGAGTTGGGCCACTGAAGCTTTCTTT.

This sequence joins TRBV19 and TRBJ2-5, with 10 nucleotides matching TRBD1. V lost 5 bases, J lost 5 bases, and 8 bases stayed unmatched. Germline lookup yields CDR1 LNHDA and CDR2 SQIVND (reference sequence). This CDR3 has 15 amino acids. The chain's CDR3 is CASSEAGTGVETQYF. The CDR3 region has the DNA TGTGCCAGTAGTGAGGCCGGGACAGGGGTGGAGACCCAGTACTTC.

This clone was seen a few times. The J gene is TRBJ1-1, the V gene TRBV4-3; D remains unclear. V lost 2 bases and J lost 6, with 10 bases in between. CDR3 length: 13 residues. In germline, CDR1 is LGHNA, CDR2 YSLEER. The CDR3 nucleotides read TGCGCCAGCAGCCAATTTCATAGGGCTGAAGCTTTCTTT. It is translated as CASSQFHRAEAFF.

The chain is built from TRBV5-1 and TRBJ2-3; D may be TRBD1 or TRBD2 (5 bases each). The CDR3 loop spans 16 amino acids. The V end was cut by 1 base, the J end by 1 base, with 13 bases between. Germline CDR1 reads SGHRS; CDR2 reads YFSETQ. The CDR3 region is CASSLTSGQGTDTQYF. The CDR3 DNA follows: TGCGCCAGCAGCTTGACTTCGGGGCAGGGCACAGATACGCAGTATTTT.

In this sample, this clone turned up a few times. The chain couples TRBV4-1 to TRBJ2-5; 8 bases match TRBD2. This CDR3 has 15 amino acids. Trimming removed 4 bases from V and 5 bases from J; junction bases left unmatched: 9. Germline loops: CDR1 MGHRA, CDR2 YSYEKL. CDR3 amino acids: CASSPLAGGQETQYF. CDR3 DNA sequence: TGCGCCAGCAGCCCCCTGGCGGGGGGCCAGGAGACCCAGTACTTC.

This clone has just a few counts. The chain recombines TRBV7-9 with TRBJ2-1; 9 bases are a match to TRBD2. The CDR3 covers 15 residues. Germline-derived CDR1 and CDR2 are SEHNR and FQNEAQ (reference sequence). Trimming removed 3 bases from V and 12 bases from J; junction bases left unmatched: 12. Written as DNA, the CDR3 is TGTGCCAGCAGCTTCGGTAGCGGGGGAGAGTCAGTGCAGTTCTTC. Its protein product is CASSFGSGGESVQFF.

The chain joins TRBV6-5 to TRBJ2-7; D perhaps matches TRBD1 (5 bases). Germline V lookup: CDR1 MNHEY, CDR2 SVGAGI. Trimming took off 0 bases at V and 2 bases at J, with 8 bases between the two ends. The CDR3 is made up of 14 amino acids. Here the CDR3 reads CASSYSGLPYEQYF. CDR3 coding DNA: TGTGCCAGCAGTTACTCGGGGCTACCCTACGAGCAGTACTTC.

Only a few counts were recorded for this clone. The chain recombines TRBV5-8 with TRBJ1-1; 9 bases are a match to TRBD1. Trimming removed 3 bases from V and 5 bases from J; junction bases left unmatched: 8. CDR1 is SGHTS, CDR2 YDEGEE, per germline. CDR3 length: 15 amino acids. The CDR3 DNA follows: TGTGCCAGCAGCTCCAGGGGACAGGGAAGGACTGAAGCTTTCTTT. Residues: CASSSRGQGRTEAFF.

This clone was detected a few times. V and J are TRBV29-1 and TRBJ2-3, with 7 bases lining up with TRBD1. The junction had 6 bases not matched to a gene; V was cut back by 3 bases and J by 0 bases. Germline CDR1 reads SQVTM; CDR2 reads ANQGSEA. CDR3 length: 15 amino acids. As DNA, the CDR3 is TGCAGCGTTGATAAGGGGGCTACTAGCACAGATACGCAGTATTTT. It translates to CSVDKGATSTDTQYF.

The gene calls are TRBV29-1 and TRBJ1-2, with unresolved D. The germline V gene encodes CDR1 SQVTM and CDR2 ANQGSEA. V dropped 0 bases and J dropped 3 bases, with 8 bases sitting between them. The CDR3 spans 13 residues. In DNA, the CDR3 is TGCAGCGTTGAAGAGGAACAGTACTATGGCTACACCTTC. Its protein product is CSVEEEQYYGYTF.